A selection of T cell receptor beta chains follows, all from one sample in a study of T cell changes during pregnancy in multiple sclerosis. The assay was immunoSEQ multiplex PCR, and TCRdb's table has in-frame clones only and misses some. The table has 75,000 to 90,000 clones, approximately 92% seen once. The sequences come from CD4+ T cells from peripheral blood mononuclear cells, collected before pregnancy. Receptors originate from a female donor with multiple sclerosis, enrolled in a pregnancy study. CDR3s include the opening cysteine and the closing phenylalanine or tryptophan. Each record gives: clone size, D gene, V gene, J gene, CDR3 protein, CDR3 DNA. The D gene is left open where the match is weak. Clone size is not always given. Where it is, it says once, few, many or a class for expanded clones.

>NA|NA|TRBV19|TRBJ1-1
CASSIGQTNTEAFF
TGTGCCAGTAGTATAGGACAGACGAACACTGAAGCTTTCTTT
>NA|NA|TRBV5-1|TRBJ1-3
CASSLAASSGNTIYF
TGCGCCAGCAGCTTAGCAGCGAGCTCTGGAAACACCATATATTTT
>NA|NA|TRBV30|TRBJ1-1
CAWKGQGNTEAFF
TGTGCCTGGAAAGGTCAGGGGAACACTGAAGCTTTCTTT
>NA|NA|TRBV12-5|TRBJ2-7
CASGLDPFSVRGYEQYF
TGTGCTAGTGGTTTGGACCCTTTCTCGGTACGGGGGTACGAGCAGTACTTC
>NA|NA|TRBV7-2|TRBJ1-6
CASSLESGGPLHF
TGTGCCAGCAGCTTAGAGAGTGGGGGGCCCCTCCACTTT
>few|NA|TRBV10-3|TRBJ1-3
CAIKDSLSGNTIYF
TGTGCCATCAAGGACAGCCTCTCTGGAAACACCATATATTTT
>NA|TRBD1|TRBV6-5|TRBJ1-2
CASSYFQQGGPNGYTF
TGTGCCAGCAGTTACTTTCAACAGGGGGGGCCGAATGGCTACACCTTC
>NA|NA|TRBV29-1|TRBJ1-2
CSVEDNNYGYTF
TGCAGCGTTGAAGACAATAACTATGGCTACACCTTC
>NA|TRBD2|TRBV5-1|TRBJ2-1
CASSLNGRAGNEQFF
TGCGCCAGCAGCTTGAACGGGAGGGCGGGTAATGAGCAGTTCTTC
>NA|TRBD1|TRBV6-1|TRBJ1-5
CASSVRGTGGDQPQHF
TGTGCCAGCAGTGTCCGCGGGACAGGGGGCGATCAGCCCCAGCATTTT
>NA|NA|TRBV9|TRBJ2-2
CASSVGGTGELFF
TGTGCCAGCAGCGTAGGAGGTACCGGGGAGCTGTTTTTT
>NA|NA|TRBV6-1|TRBJ2-3
CASSEVLWGGLIDTQYF
TGTGCCAGCAGTGAAGTACTTTGGGGGGGGCTGATAGATACGCAGTATTTT
>NA|TRBD2|TRBV7-8|TRBJ2-5
CASSLALAGGLQETQYF
TGTGCCAGCAGCTTAGCGCTGGCGGGGGGCCTCCAAGAGACCCAGTACTTC
>NA|TRBD2|TRBV5-1|TRBJ2-3
CASSLVAGETDTQYF
TGCGCCAGCAGCTTAGTAGCGGGAGAGACAGATACGCAGTATTTT
>NA|TRBD2|TRBV7-3|TRBJ2-5
CASSSTGGAVQETQYF
TGTGCCAGCAGCTCCACCGGGGGGGCGGTCCAAGAGACCCAGTACTTC
>NA|NA|TRBV7-8|TRBJ1-2
CASSPDRNYGYTF
TGTGCCAGCAGCCCGGACAGAAACTATGGCTACACCTTC
>NA|TRBD1|TRBV6-6|TRBJ1-5
CASSRGQLSNQPQHF
TGTGCCAGCAGTAGGGGACAGCTTAGCAATCAGCCCCAGCATTTT
>NA|TRBD1|TRBV28|TRBJ2-7
CASAPGQVLSYEQYF
TGTGCCAGCGCTCCGGGACAGGTTCTTTCCTACGAGCAGTACTTC
>NA|TRBD2|TRBV7-2|TRBJ2-5
CASSPGGRETQYF
TGTGCCAGCAGCCCCGGGGGGAGAGAGACCCAGTACTTC
>NA|TRBD1|TRBV7-9|TRBJ1-2
CASSPPGGGASGYTF
TGTGCCAGCAGCCCCCCTGGAGGGGGCGCGAGTGGCTACACCTTC
>NA|TRBD1|TRBV7-3|TRBJ2-1
CASSRTGPSSYNEQFF
TGTGCCAGCAGCCGGACAGGCCCGAGCTCCTACAATGAGCAGTTCTTC
>NA|NA|TRBV7-2|TRBJ2-2
CASSLVGGIGGELFF
TGTGCCAGCAGCTTAGTCGGGGGTATAGGCGGGGAGCTGTTTTTT
>NA|NA|TRBV11-1|TRBJ1-5
CASSLAVNQPQHF
TGTGCCAGCAGCCTGGCGGTCAATCAGCCCCAGCATTTT
>NA|NA|TRBV30|TRBJ1-1
CAWSVGRGGTEAFF
TGTGCCTGGAGTGTTGGCAGGGGTGGCACTGAAGCTTTCTTT
>once|NA|TRBV9|TRBJ2-7
CASSPRSGLTYEQYF
TGTGCCAGCAGCCCCCGGTCCGGACTCACCTACGAGCAGTACTTC
>NA|TRBD2|TRBV28|TRBJ2-7
CASSRGLATHEQYF
TGTGCCAGCAGTAGAGGACTAGCGACCCACGAGCAGTACTTC
>NA|TRBD2|TRBV6-1|TRBJ2-7
CATERTRSYEQYF
TGTGCCACCGAGCGGACTAGATCCTACGAGCAGTACTTC
>NA|NA|TRBV27|TRBJ2-1
CASSLGDSSYNEQFF
TGTGCCAGCAGTTTGGGCGATAGCTCCTACAATGAGCAGTTCTTC
>NA|NA|TRBV5-4|TRBJ1-1
CASSPSLGTEGSAFF
TGTGCCAGCAGCCCATCCCTCGGAACGGAAGGGAGCGCTTTCTTT
>NA|TRBD1|TRBV19|TRBJ1-2
CASRKGGTDYGYTF
TGTGCCAGTAGGAAAGGTGGGACAGATTATGGCTACACCTTC
>NA|TRBD2|TRBV27|TRBJ2-1
CASRGRAYNEQFF
TGTGCCAGCCGCGGGAGGGCCTACAATGAGCAGTTCTTC
>NA|TRBD2|TRBV9|TRBJ2-1
CASSVASVTSGTLYNEQFF
TGTGCCAGCAGCGTAGCTTCAGTAACTAGCGGGACCCTCTACAATGAGCAGTTCTTC
>NA|NA|TRBV6-1|TRBJ2-7
CASTETGRLGEQYF
TGTGCCAGCACGGAAACGGGAAGGTTGGGCGAGCAGTACTTC
>NA|TRBD1|TRBV19|TRBJ1-1
CASSKQGDSEAFF
TGTGCCAGTAGTAAACAGGGGGACTCTGAAGCTTTCTTT
>once|TRBD2|TRBV5-1|TRBJ2-7
CASSFTPGLENDEQYF
TGCGCCAGCAGCTTTACTCCGGGACTAGAGAACGACGAGCAGTACTTC
>NA|NA|TRBV6-5|TRBJ2-7
CASQGANEQYF
TGTGCCAGCCAGGGTGCGAACGAGCAGTACTTC
>NA|TRBD2|TRBV6-5|TRBJ2-5
CASSYGRAGETQYF
TGTGCCAGCAGTTACGGGAGGGCTGGGGAGACCCAGTACTTC
>NA|NA|TRBV5-1|TRBJ2-7
CASSLVQGRTYEQYF
TGCGCCAGCAGCTTGGTTCAGGGGCGAACCTACGAGCAGTACTTC
>NA|TRBD2|TRBV2|TRBJ2-3
CASSRPSGRGDTQYF
TGTGCCAGCAGTCGACCTAGCGGCCGCGGGGATACGCAGTATTTT
>NA|TRBD2|TRBV7-2|TRBJ2-3
CASRGGGRAWDTQYF
TGTGCCAGCAGAGGGGGCGGGAGGGCCTGGGATACGCAGTATTTT
>NA|TRBD1|TRBV5-6|TRBJ2-5
CATRLRGQGLETQYF
TGTGCCACCCGATTGCGGGGACAGGGGCTGGAGACCCAGTACTTC